This T cell receptor beta chain was recovered during a study of cytomegalovirus exposure and HLA in healthy donors. General study points: Overall, around 160 TCR beta chains were annotated as cytomegalovirus-associated. Productive status was seen about 90% or about 30% of the time for most TCR beta V segments in an earlier analysis.

The CDR3 extends over 15 amino acids. Germline V gene sequence: CDR1 MDHEN, CDR2 SYDVKM. With 4 bases removed from V and 1 base from J, the gap between germline ends came to 13 bases. About this clone: Its antigen is as yet unknown.

It was with 60 Vbeta and 13 Jbeta primers that the PCR ran. Assay used: immunoSEQ multiplex PCR; TCRdb lists only in-frame clones, some missing. The data contain about 93,000 clones, under 90% of them seen just once; the ten biggest clones take up roughly 3.8%. This TCR was sampled from a man aged 50-59 years in good health and CMV-seronegative. J is TRBJ2-5 and V is TRBV28; no clear D gene. What was sequenced was PBMCs. The CDR3 sequence: CASSSLGRFQETQYF. CDR3 in DNA: TGTGCCAGCAGTTCATTGGGCCGATTCCAAGAGACCCAGTACTTC.